This TCR beta chain comes out of a study of T cell responses to AZD1222 COVID-19 vaccine. General study findings and limits: Just a handful of AZD1222 recipients tested seropositive at baseline. The donor cohort was predominantly white British with a female majority, and clonal diversity may have been underestimated.

Germline V CDR1 and CDR2: SNHLY, FYNNEI. The length of the CDR3 is 16 residues. Here immunoSEQ multiplex PCR was the method, and the copy in TCRdb shows in-frame clones only, minus some. This table holds about 150,000 clones, 70% to 90% found once. In the case of this clone: Its specificity is unknown. One junction end does not reproduce the germline sequence, and a read error may be involved.

V gene TRBV2 combines with J gene TRBJ1-5, with 8 bases fitting TRBD1. The TCR sequence derives from an adult who had recovered from COVID-19. Sequencing used peripheral blood, obtained after recovery from COVID-19. This CDR3 reads CASTNGGTGYNQLQHF. The CDR3, as DNA: TGTGCCAGCACCAACGGCGGGACAGGCTACAATCAGCTCCAGCATTTT.